The 29 T cell receptor beta chains below were found in one sample sequenced in a study of blood T cells in healthy people across ages (dated by TCRdb to about 2015). Library preparation employed 5' RACE. Data came from an Illumina HiSeq 2500. A second PCR of about 7 to 12 cycles was run with a J-beta primer mix and a sample-barcoded 5' primer. TCRdb passed the public sequencing reads through fastp at Q25 and MiXCR, retaining productive beta sequences. Entries are consolidated by CDR3 protein sequence, retaining the most common genes and DNA. The sample records some 860,000 distinct CDR3 sequences, 56% of which are singletons. The biggest ten clones account for around 25% of the sample. Sequencing was done on a sample of blood. The receptors were sampled from a man between 35 and 55 years old in good health.

The table lists this clonotype with a few counts. The V gene is TRBV12-3 or TRBV12-4, the J gene TRBJ2-5; D is ambiguous. V lost 3 bases and J 0 bases, leaving 8 bases between the germline ends. The CDR3 length is 14 residues. In DNA form, the CDR3 reads TGTGCCAGCAGTTTGGGTCACTACCAAGAGACCCAGTACTTC. Translation gives CASSLGHYQETQYF.

The chain uses TRBV7-3 and TRBJ2-5; TRBD1 agrees at 11 bases. Germline CDR1 reads SGHTA; CDR2 reads FQGTGA. The length of the CDR3 is 19 residues. Trimming cost V 0 bases and J 5 bases; bases outside gene matches: 14. As DNA, the CDR3 is TGTGCCAGCAGCTTAACGGCCTCTGGGACAGGGGGTTTGGATGAGACCCAGTACTTC. Residues: CASSLTASGTGGLDETQYF. The complete variable domain, with remaining parts taken from reference TRBV7-3 and TRBJ2-5, reads GAGVSQTPSNKVTEKGKYVELRCDPISGHTALYWYRQSLGQGPEFLIYFQGTGAADDSGLPNDRFFAVRPEGSVSTLKIQRTERGDSAVYLCASSLTASGTGGLDETQYFGPGTRLLVL.

This clonotype came up a few times. This sequence joins TRBV7-2 and TRBJ2-5, with 8 positions matching TRBD2. The junction had 9 bases not matched to a gene; V was cut back by 5 bases and J by 1 base. CDR3 length equals 16 residues. Germline CDR1 and CDR2: SGHTA and FQGNSA. This chain's CDR3 is CASSTTGGPLQETQYF. DNA of the CDR3: TGTGCCAGCAGCACAACGGGGGGGCCTCTCCAAGAGACCCAGTACTTC.

Here the CDR3 DNA reads TGCAGTGCTCGGATATCCTCCTACAATGAGCAGTTCTTC. It codes for CSARISSYNEQFF. The genes are TRBV20-1 and TRBJ2-1; the D is unclear. This CDR3 has 13 amino acids. The germline CDR1 and CDR2 sequences are DFQATT and SNEGSKA (reference sequence). The V and J ends lost 5 bases and 0 bases respectively, with 8 bases between them.

The J gene is TRBJ1-2, the V gene TRBV7-8, with TRBD1 matching 9 bases. CDR3 length: 16 residues. Germline V gene sequence: CDR1 SGHVS, CDR2 FQNEAQ. Trimming took 5 bases from V and 8 from J; bases not matched to a gene: 15. This CDR3 reads CASSLPGTGKAIGYTF. CDR3 DNA sequence: TGTGCCAGCAGCCTTCCCGGGACAGGGAAGGCTATCGGCTACACCTTC.

This clonotype was counted a few times. The chain joins TRBV28 to TRBJ2-7, with D possibly matching TRBD2 (5 bases). The V and J ends lost 0 bases and 7 bases respectively, with 10 bases between them. The CDR3 totals 13 residues. Germline V CDR1 and CDR2: MDHEN, SYDVKM. The CDR3 spells CASSLWRWEEQYF. The DNA for the CDR3 is TGTGCCAGCAGTTTATGGAGGTGGGAGGAGCAGTACTTC.

The chain links TRBV28 to TRBJ2-3, with D possibly TRBD1 on 6 matching bases. The CDR3 covers 15 residues. Trimming pared 7 bases from V and 4 bases from J, leaving 18 bases between. Germline V gene lookup returns CDR1 MDHEN and CDR2 SYDVKM. The chain's CDR3 is CASKGRAGDPDTQYF. In nucleotides, the CDR3 is TGTGCCAGCAAGGGTCGGGCAGGGGACCCAGATACGCAGTATTTT.

The chain is built from TRBV20-1 and TRBJ2-5; TRBD2 matches 15 bases. This CDR3 is 15 amino acids long. Germline assignment: CDR1 DFQATT and CDR2 SNEGSKA (reference sequence). Trimming at V came to 3 bases and at J to 4 bases, leaving 3 bases not matched to a gene. The CDR3 here is CSASGLAGGGETQYF. CDR3 nucleotides: TGCAGTGCTAGTGGACTAGCGGGAGGGGGAGAGACCCAGTACTTC.

The rearrangement links TRBV12-3 or TRBV12-4 to TRBJ2-1, with unresolved D. The CDR3 has 14 residues. Trimming shortened V by 6 bases and J by 6 bases, and 15 bases separated the two germline ends. As DNA, the CDR3 is TGTGCCAGCAGGACATCTGAAAGGAGCAATGAGCAGTTCTTC. Translating gives CASRTSERSNEQFF.

J is TRBJ2-3 and V is TRBV20-1; 7 bases match TRBD1. V gave up 7 bases and J gave up 1 base; unmatched junction bases: 8. This CDR3 contains 14 residues. CDR1 is DFQATT, CDR2 SNEGSKA, per germline (reference sequence). CDR3 DNA sequence: TGCAGTGTACAAGGACAGGAAGGCACAGATACGCAGTATTTT. Protein product: CSVQGQEGTDTQYF.

V gene TRBV15 combines with J gene TRBJ2-1, with D tentatively TRBD2 (6 bases). There are 15 residues in the CDR3. Trimming pared 0 bases from V and 6 bases from J, leaving 12 bases between. Per the germline V gene, CDR1 is LNHNV and CDR2 is YYDKDF (reference sequence). The CDR3 protein is CATSRDWRVLNEQFF. The DNA for the CDR3 is TGTGCCACCAGCAGAGATTGGAGGGTACTCAATGAGCAGTTCTTC.

This chain connects TRBV20-1 to TRBJ2-3; 7 bases align to TRBD1. The CDR3 totals 17 residues. Germline CDR1 and CDR2: DFQATT and SNEGSKA (reference sequence). The V segment lost 5 bases and the J segment 3 bases; nucleotides outside the gene matches: 17. The CDR3 loop is CSAPTGTRVRLTDTQYF. In nucleotides, the CDR3 is TGCAGTGCTCCGACAGGGACAAGGGTTAGGTTAACAGATACGCAGTATTTT.

The gene calls are TRBV29-1 and TRBJ2-7, with D perhaps TRBD2 (7 bases). Trimming stripped 4 bases from V and 2 bases from J, with 27 bases between. This CDR3 contains 18 residues. Germline CDR1 and CDR2: SQVTM and ANQGSEA. The CDR3 DNA follows: TGCAGCGTTGGGAGTGGGGGGGCCTCGGACCTGAACCCCTACGAGCAGTACTTC. It codes for CSVGSGGASDLNPYEQYF.

Concerning this clonotype: Relative to the germline gene, one junction end is altered; a read error may explain this. The chain recombines TRBV7-2 with TRBJ2-3, with D maybe TRBD2 (6 bases). CDR1 SGHTA and CDR2 FQGNSA come from the germline V gene. The CDR3 runs 15 residues. CDR3 region: CAGSRGSGVGDTQYF. DNA of the CDR3: TGTGCCGGCAGTCGTGGGTCGGGAGTTGGAGATACGCAGTATTTT.

The chain links TRBV19 to TRBJ2-6; D possibly matches TRBD1 or TRBD2 (5 bases each). The CDR3 has 18 amino acids. Trimming left V 6 bases short and J 0 bases short, with 18 bases between. The V gene's germline CDR1 is LNHDA and CDR2 SQIVND (reference sequence). This chain's CDR3 is CASSLSGTGYSGANVLTF. The DNA for the CDR3 is TGTGCCAGTAGCCTCTCCGGGACGGGATACTCTGGGGCCAACGTCCTGACTTTC.

This clonotype occurred a few times. The chain joins TRBV11-3 to TRBJ2-7; no reliable D call. The CDR3 spans 14 residues. The germline V gene has CDR1 SGHNT and CDR2 YENEEA. Trimming stripped 3 bases from V and 5 bases from J, with 14 bases between. The DNA for the CDR3 is TGTGCCAGCAGCTTGGACGATCCCCGTGACGAGCAGTACTTC. Translation gives CASSLDDPRDEQYF.

The chain employs TRBV7-2 and TRBJ2-7; D possibly uses TRBD1 or TRBD2 (5 bases each). The CDR3 runs to 15 residues. Trimming left V 0 bases short and J 3 bases short, with 12 bases between. Germline assignment: CDR1 SGHTA and CDR2 FQGNSA. CDR3: CASSLAGTGNYEQYF. Here the CDR3 DNA reads TGTGCCAGCAGCTTAGCGGGGACGGGGAACTACGAGCAGTACTTC.

Comment on this clonotype: An end of the junction differs from the germline gene, which may be a read error. The chain links TRBV7-8 to TRBJ2-5; D gene ambiguous. The germline V gene has CDR1 SGHVS and CDR2 FQNEAQ. CDR3 length: 14 amino acids. The CDR3 spells CASSVAHNPETQYF. The DNA of the CDR3 is TGTGCCAGCAGCGTAGCTCACAACCCGGAGACCCAGTACTTC. Variable domain in full (rest from reference TRBV7-8 and TRBJ2-5): GAGVSQSPRYKVAKRGQDVALRCDPISGHVSLFWYQQALGQGPEFLTYFQNEAQLDKSGLPSDRFFAERPEGSVSTLKIQRTQQEDSAVYLCASSVAHNPETQYFGPGTRLLVL.

This chain links TRBV9 with TRBJ1-6; 8 nucleotides match TRBD1. This CDR3 has 15 amino acids. Germline V gene lookup returns CDR1 SGDLS and CDR2 YYNGEE. The junction had 6 bases not matched to a gene; V was cut back by 3 bases and J by 7 bases. The CDR3 protein is CASSDLGTGNSPLHF. CDR3 nucleotides: TGTGCCAGCAGCGACCTCGGGACAGGAAATTCACCCCTCCACTTT.

This clonotype was seen more than once but under ten times. Germline is not matched at one junction end, which may reflect a read error. V gene TRBV7-2 combines with J gene TRBJ1-2; D gene ambiguous. The CDR3 contains 14 residues. Germline V gene sequence: CDR1 SGHTA, CDR2 FQGNSA. CDR3 sequence reads: CASTLPMGSYGYTF. The CDR3 DNA sequence: TGTGCCAGCACCTTACCCATGGGGAGCTATGGCTACACCTTC.

This rearrangement joins TRBV15 to TRBJ1-2; 9 bases map to TRBD1. The CDR3 totals 15 residues. CDR1 is LNHNV, CDR2 YYDKDF, per germline (reference sequence). Trimming cost V 0 bases and J 6 bases; bases outside gene matches: 5. The CDR3 protein is CATSRDRQGDDGYTF. The CDR3 DNA sequence: TGTGCCACCAGCAGAGATCGACAGGGGGATGATGGCTACACCTTC.

V gene TRBV20-1 combines with J gene TRBJ2-5, with 14 positions matching TRBD2. The V gene's germline CDR1 is DFQATT and CDR2 SNEGSKA (reference sequence). The CDR3 extends over 17 amino acids. V lost 2 bases and J lost 5; bases outside the gene matches: 10. The CDR3 spells CSARRTSGGPILETQYF. Here the CDR3 DNA reads TGCAGTGCTAGAAGGACTAGCGGGGGGCCCATTCTCGAGACCCAGTACTTC.

The chain is built from TRBV13 and TRBJ2-3; D is undetermined. The germline V gene encodes CDR1 PRHDT and CDR2 FYEKMQ (reference sequence). The CDR3 sequence is 15 residues long. V lost 5 bases, J lost 0 bases, and 12 bases lay in between. The DNA of the CDR3 is TGTGCCAGCAGCAGAAGATGGCCCAGCACAGATACGCAGTATTTT. Translated: CASSRRWPSTDTQYF.

The rearrangement joins TRBV2 to TRBJ1-2; 8 bases are a match to TRBD1. Germline V gene data show CDR1 as SNHLY and CDR2 as FYNNEI. J lost 8 bases, V lost 6 bases, and 8 bases had no gene match. This CDR3 region has 13 residues. CDR3 sequence: CASSQSGTGGYTF. Written as DNA, the CDR3 is TGTGCCAGCAGCCAAAGCGGGACAGGCGGCTACACCTTC.

J is TRBJ2-3 and V is TRBV7-6; 11 bases are shared with TRBD2. The ends lost 7 bases at V and 3 bases at J; junction bases unmatched: 9. The CDR3 loop spans 16 amino acids. Germline values: CDR1 SGHVS, CDR2 FNYEAQ. Here the CDR3 DNA reads TGTGCCAGCACCGCTACTAGCGGGAGAGGAACAGATACGCAGTATTTT. It codes for CASTATSGRGTDTQYF.

The gene calls are TRBV7-3 and TRBJ2-7; D might be TRBD1 (6 bases). The CDR3 has 14 amino acids. V was clipped by 5 bases and J by 3 bases, with 14 bases between them. Germline CDR1 and CDR2: SGHTA and FQGTGA. The CDR3 protein is CASSEATGYYEQYF. The CDR3 bases are TGTGCCAGCAGCGAAGCCACAGGGTACTACGAGCAGTACTTC.

This clonotype was detected a few times. The genes are TRBV6-5 and TRBJ1-2, with a weak D call TRBD1 (5 bases). The CDR3 runs 12 residues. Germline CDR1 and CDR2: MNHEY and SVGAGI. V was shortened by 6 bases and J by 10 bases, with 15 bases between the two germline ends. The CDR3 reads CASSATRDSYTF. The CDR3 nucleotides read TGTGCCAGCAGCGCCACAAGGGACTCCTACACCTTC.

The V gene is TRBV12-3 or TRBV12-4, the J gene TRBJ2-1; tentatively, D is TRBD2 (5 bases). CDR3 size: 15 residues. V was shortened by 5 bases and J by 0 bases, with 11 bases between the two germline ends. For the CDR3, the DNA is TGTGCCAGCAGTCCCCGGAGGAACTCCTACAATGAGCAGTTCTTC. This sequence encodes CASSPRRNSYNEQFF.

This chain uses TRBV3-1 with TRBJ2-5, with D possibly being TRBD1 or TRBD2 (5 bases each). With 1 base removed from V and 5 bases from J, the gap between germline ends came to 14 bases. Germline V gives CDR1 LGHDT, CDR2 YNNKEL (reference sequence). The CDR3 is 15 amino acids. The CDR3 coding sequence is TGTGCCAGCAGCCAAGGATCAGGGAGTGAGGAGACCCAGTACTTC. Residues: CASSQGSGSEETQYF.